The clone carrying this TCR beta chain was observed a handful of times. Its antigen is as yet unknown. The data stem from a study of T-cell reconstitution after alpha-beta-depleted transplantation in children. Study observations and caveats: At around two months after transplant, the alpha-beta T cells were reportedly derived from several hundred expanded clones that came from non-depleted graft cells.

The TCRbeta library was prepared with unique molecular identifiers. One entry per CDR3 protein results from TCRdb running MiXCR on the PCR reads. The data contain about 590,000 distinct CDR3 sequences, 10% to 15% of them singletons. Here the sequenced sample was PBMCs, mostly from graft donor cells, taken 360 days after TCRalphabeta/CD19-depleted stem cell transplant. The clonotype originates from a male patient younger than 18 who had a stem cell transplant for acute myeloid leukemia, so the T cells may come from the graft donor.

CDR3 protein: CASTLKAEQFF. The CDR3, as DNA: TGTGCCAGCACCCTTAAGGCCGAGCAGTTCTTC. The chain joins TRBV12-3 or TRBV12-4 to TRBJ2-1, with unresolved D. Trimming removed 7 bases from V and 10 bases from J, with 11 bases in between. This CDR3 contains 11 residues.